The entry that follows covers one T cell receptor beta chain sequence. Antigen: not known. The data derive from a study of cytomegalovirus exposure and HLA in healthy donors. Study results and limitations: An analysis done earlier found most TCR beta V segments productive about 87% or about 30% of the time. The analysis excluded some indistinguishable V segments, including TRBV6-2 and TRBV6-3.

The PCR was carried out with 60 Vbeta primers and 13 Jbeta primers. The table came from immunoSEQ multiplex PCR; TCRdb's copy has only in-frame clones and leaves some out. The sample holds under 150,000 clones. V shed 3 bases and J shed 5 bases, with 11 bases lying between them. The CDR3 contains 13 residues. From germline, CDR1 is SGHRS and CDR2 YFSETQ. This TCR derives from a woman aged 60-75 years in good health and CMV-seronegative. The sequencing sample was made of PBMCs. V is TRBV5-1 and J is TRBJ2-5; tentatively, D is TRBD1 (6 bases). The CDR3 here is CASSSDRMETQYF. In nucleotides, the CDR3 is TGCGCCAGCAGCTCCGACAGGATGGAGACCCAGTACTTC.